The TCR beta chain described here comes from a study of blood T cell repertoires in COVID-19. Overall study: Samples taken during acute and convalescent COVID-19 were collected in the United States, Italy and Spain. In each case, the material was cDNA or gDNA derived from T cells, B-cell-depleted T cells, or PBMCs.

As handled by the study authors: Scientists estimated how many nucleated cells there were by amplifying reference gene primers. Sequencing used immunoSEQ multiplex PCR; TCRdb keeps in-frame clones, though not all of them. V and J calls and clone size are those listed in that table; D and trimming were worked out from the DNA. Among 45,000 or so clones listed, approximately 82% were seen once. After removal of 8 bases from V and 2 bases from J, the junction contained 9 bases not matched to a gene. This CDR3 spans 14 amino acids. Germline CDR1 GTSNPN, CDR2 SVGIG (reference sequence). V is TRBV30 and J is TRBJ2-3, with 8 bases matching TRBD1. The TCR comes from a woman in her 70s with acute or convalescent COVID-19. Input material: peripheral blood. The CDR3: CARRRQGATDTQYF. The CDR3 nucleotides are TGTGCCCGCCGGCGTCAGGGGGCCACAGATACGCAGTATTTT.